Sequencing of this TCR beta chain was carried out in a study of T cell responses to AZD1222 COVID-19 vaccine. Findings of the study overall: None of the repertoires were sampled until the peak T cell response had passed. Most donors were white British and more were female, and clonal diversity was possibly underestimated.

This CDR3 is 13 amino acids long. V lost 0 bases to trimming and J lost 6 bases, with 7 bases between them. Germline CDR1 is SGHDT and CDR2 is YYEEEE. Sequencing was performed with immunoSEQ multiplex PCR; in TCRdb, only in-frame clones are kept and a portion is missing. The profile shows 90,000 to 150,000 clones, roughly 88% of them singletons. As concerns this clone: The antigen remains unidentified.

Sequencing used peripheral blood, obtained on day 0 of AZD1222 vaccination. The V gene is TRBV5-6, the J gene TRBJ2-1, with a possible D match to TRBD2 (5 bases). The receptor was isolated from an adult in good health. DNA of the CDR3: TGTGCCAGCAGCTTGGCGGGATCCAATGAGCAGTTCTTC. Its protein product is CASSLAGSNEQFF.